What follows describes a single TCR beta chain. This clonotype has just a few counts. The specificity of this receptor is unknown. No quality values exist for individual bases; no much larger clone is one base distant. Libraries of naive CD8 T cells were built from approximately 20,000 to 1,000,000 sorted cells, with 10%, 30% or 50% of the purified RNA used. Naive CD8 T cells were FACS-sorted as CD8+CD4-CCR7+CD45RA+ on a BD FACSAria II into RLT Plus buffer. To test detection sensitivity, Jurkat RNA equal to ten TCR copies was added to samples of about 19,000-1,100,000 naive CD8 T cells. Enrichment of CD8 T cells was done with RosetteSep CD8+ T Cell Enrichment Cocktail plus Ficoll-Paque, and ACK red cell lysis came afterward. This sample was included in a study of molecular identifiers for immune sequencing clone quantification (dated by TCRdb to the late 2010s). For the study in its entirety: For a replicate experiment, the RNA from either approximately 20,000 or 100,000 naive CD8 T cells was divided into five aliquots, and four of those aliquots went on to sequencing. The study was a methods study using CD8 T cells to benchmark molecular-identifier clustering-based TCR repertoire sequencing (MIDCIRS) and TCR RNA copy counting. Study-wide findings and limitations: Spiked-in Jurkat TCR RNA (approximately eleven copies' worth), which is not part of the donor repertoire, was contained in the naive libraries. In CMV-specific effector cells, over 98% of molecules were held by clones above 20 RNA copies, whereas under 1% of molecules were held by such clones in naive cells. When barcode sub-clustering was not used, chimeric consensus sequences inflated TCR diversity, with chimeras reaching as high as 47%. Spiked-in Jurkat TCR RNA equal to a single cell's worth was reported to be detectable even within 1,100,000 naive CD8 T cells. Identical TCR molecules sharing a barcode could cause highly expanded clone sizes to be underestimated. About 3 recovered TCR RNA copies per cell were obtained by modeling, versus roughly 10 by digital PCR, implying a capture efficiency of about 30%.

The CDR3 runs 14 amino acids, cysteine and phenylalanine included. CDR3 DNA only is kept here, 42 bases in frame from base 1. A distance of 11 bases separates the germline ends of V and J, which lose 1 base and 4 bases respectively. The germline V gene (reference sequence) gives CDR1 as GTSNPN and CDR2 as SVGIG. Library preparation used PCR. For sequencing, an Illumina HiSeq 4000 was employed. Bulk TCR libraries were made following a previously described method, with the TCR primers given in Table S5. Purification of total RNA was performed with the Qiagen AllPrep DNA/RNA kit. Before any analysis, reads coming from multiple sequencing runs of the same library were combined into one pool. On the study's bioinformatics: Reads were retained only if their TCR constant sequence matched exactly, and those retained reads were trimmed to 150 nt and grouped according to their 12-nt molecular barcodes. Reads in each barcode group were sub-clustered using a 15% Levenshtein threshold, and a quality-weighted consensus sequence was built for each RNA molecule. Non-functional sequences were excluded, and lower-count sequences lying one edit away from another sequence were also excluded. Barcode sub-clusters with fewer than 20% of the maximum read count were removed, based on fitting two negative binomial distributions. TCRdb reanalyzed the raw reads on its own, using fastp at Q25 for trimming and MiXCR for clone calling, and kept in-frame beta chains. All rows with the same CDR3 protein become a single entry with the most common DNA and genes. Clone size and V and J calls follow TCRdb, not the original study. The sample table holds around 460,000 distinct CDR3 sequences, of which about a fifth were seen once. The top ten clones comprise about 0.8% of the sample.

The sequenced sample consisted of naive CD8+ T cells from blood, with Jurkat cell RNA spiked in. What this sample's cell subset or site label stands for: FACS-sorted CD8+CD4-CCR7+CD45RA+ naive T cells. This chain is built from TRBV30 and TRBJ2-1; TRBD2 is a possible D gene, resting on 6 matching bases. The receptor was derived from a human donor in good health. Some libraries in this study had Jurkat cell RNA spiked in. The sequence in DNA is TGTGCCTGGAGTGGCGGGATCCCGTACAATGAGCAGTTCTTC. It is translated as CAWSGGIPYNEQFF.